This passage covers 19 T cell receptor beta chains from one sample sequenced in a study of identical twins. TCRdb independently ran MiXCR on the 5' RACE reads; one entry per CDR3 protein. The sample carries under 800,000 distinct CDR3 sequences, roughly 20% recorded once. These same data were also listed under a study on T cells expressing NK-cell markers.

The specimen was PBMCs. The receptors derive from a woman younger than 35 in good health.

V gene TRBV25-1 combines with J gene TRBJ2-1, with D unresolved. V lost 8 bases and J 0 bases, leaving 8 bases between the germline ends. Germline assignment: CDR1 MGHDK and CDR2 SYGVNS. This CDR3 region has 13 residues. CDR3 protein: CASVSSSYNEQFF. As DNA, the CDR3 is TGTGCCAGCGTCTCGAGCTCCTACAATGAGCAGTTCTTC.

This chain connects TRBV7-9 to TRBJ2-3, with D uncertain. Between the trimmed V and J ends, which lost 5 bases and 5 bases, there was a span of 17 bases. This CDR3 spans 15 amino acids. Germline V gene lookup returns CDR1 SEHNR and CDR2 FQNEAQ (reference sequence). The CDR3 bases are TGTGCCAGCAGCCAAGATATTGTCAAGAAAGATACGCAGTATTTT. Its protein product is CASSQDIVKKDTQYF.

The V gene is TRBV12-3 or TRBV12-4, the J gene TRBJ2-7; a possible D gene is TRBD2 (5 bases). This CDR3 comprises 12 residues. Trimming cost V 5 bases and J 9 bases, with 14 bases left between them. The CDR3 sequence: CASSMQRAGQYF. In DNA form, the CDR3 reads TGTGCCAGCAGTATGCAGAGGGCTGGGCAGTACTTC.

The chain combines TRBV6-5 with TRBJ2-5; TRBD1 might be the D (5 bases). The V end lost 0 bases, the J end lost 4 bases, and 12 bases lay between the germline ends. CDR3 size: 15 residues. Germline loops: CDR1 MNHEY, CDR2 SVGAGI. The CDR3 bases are TGTGCCAGCAGTTACTCGGTTCAGGGTGGAGAGACCCAGTACTTC. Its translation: CASSYSVQGGETQYF.

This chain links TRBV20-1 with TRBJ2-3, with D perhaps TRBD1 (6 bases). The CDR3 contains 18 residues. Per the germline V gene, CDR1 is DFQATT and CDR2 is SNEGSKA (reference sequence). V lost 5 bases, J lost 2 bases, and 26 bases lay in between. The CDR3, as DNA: TGCAGTGCTGGGGACCTGGCCACAGGGATGGGGCCCACAGATACGCAGTATTTT. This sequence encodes CSAGDLATGMGPTDTQYF.

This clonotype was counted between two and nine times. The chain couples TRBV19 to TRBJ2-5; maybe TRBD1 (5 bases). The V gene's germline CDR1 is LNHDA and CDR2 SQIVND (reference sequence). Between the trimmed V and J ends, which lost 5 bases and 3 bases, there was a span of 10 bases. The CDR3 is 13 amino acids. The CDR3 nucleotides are TGTGCCAGTAGTTCGAGCAGGGAAGAGACCCAGTACTTC. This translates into CASSSSREETQYF.

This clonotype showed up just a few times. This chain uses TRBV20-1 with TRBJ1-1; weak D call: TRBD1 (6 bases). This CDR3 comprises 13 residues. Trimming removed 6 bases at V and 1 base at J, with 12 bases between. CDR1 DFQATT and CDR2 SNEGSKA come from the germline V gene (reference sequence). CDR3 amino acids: CSAPGEGNTEAFF. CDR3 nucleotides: TGCAGTGCGCCAGGGGAGGGGAACACTGAAGCTTTCTTT.

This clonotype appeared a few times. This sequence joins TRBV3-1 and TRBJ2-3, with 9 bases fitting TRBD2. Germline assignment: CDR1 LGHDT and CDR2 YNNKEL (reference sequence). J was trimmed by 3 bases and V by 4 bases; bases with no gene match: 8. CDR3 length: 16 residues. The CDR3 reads CASSPRAGGRTDTQYF. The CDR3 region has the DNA TGTGCCAGCAGCCCTCGAGCGGGAGGAAGAACAGATACGCAGTATTTT.

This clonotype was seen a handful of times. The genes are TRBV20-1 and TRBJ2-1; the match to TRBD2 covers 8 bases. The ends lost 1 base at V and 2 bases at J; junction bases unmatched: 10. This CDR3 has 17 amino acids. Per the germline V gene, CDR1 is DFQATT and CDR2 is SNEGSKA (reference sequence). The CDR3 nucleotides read TGCAGTGCTAGAGTCCGTAGCGGGACTCACGCCTACAATGAGCAGTTCTTC. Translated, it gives CSARVRSGTHAYNEQFF.

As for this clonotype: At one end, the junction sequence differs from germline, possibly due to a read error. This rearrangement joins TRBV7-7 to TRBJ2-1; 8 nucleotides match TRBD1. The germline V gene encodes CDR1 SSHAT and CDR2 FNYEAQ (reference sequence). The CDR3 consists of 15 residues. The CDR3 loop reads CASSFRQGADNEQFF. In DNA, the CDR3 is TGTGCTAGCAGCTTTCGGCAGGGGGCTGACAATGAGCAGTTCTTC.

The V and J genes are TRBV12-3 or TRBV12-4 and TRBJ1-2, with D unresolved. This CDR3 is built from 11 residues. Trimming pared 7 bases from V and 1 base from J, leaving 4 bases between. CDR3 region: CASTNNYGYTF. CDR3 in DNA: TGTGCCAGCACCAATAACTATGGCTACACCTTC.

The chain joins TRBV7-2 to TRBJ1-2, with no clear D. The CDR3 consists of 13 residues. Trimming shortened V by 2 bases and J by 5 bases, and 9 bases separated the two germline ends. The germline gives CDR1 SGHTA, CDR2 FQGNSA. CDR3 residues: CASSLFTQYGYTF. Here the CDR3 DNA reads TGTGCCAGCAGCTTATTCACGCAATATGGCTACACCTTC.

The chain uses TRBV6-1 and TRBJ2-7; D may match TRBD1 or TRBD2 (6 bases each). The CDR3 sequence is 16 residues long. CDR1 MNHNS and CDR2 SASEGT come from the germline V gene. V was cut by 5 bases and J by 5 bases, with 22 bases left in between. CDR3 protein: CASSTRWGATSHEQYF. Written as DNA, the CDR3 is TGTGCCAGCAGTACCCGTTGGGGGGCTACTTCCCACGAGCAGTACTTC.

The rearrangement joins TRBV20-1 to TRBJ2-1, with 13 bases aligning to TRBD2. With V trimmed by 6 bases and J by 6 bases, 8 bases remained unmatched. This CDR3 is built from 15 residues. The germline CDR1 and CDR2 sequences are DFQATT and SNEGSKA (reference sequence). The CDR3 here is CSAFKGTSGVNEQFF. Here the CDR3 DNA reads TGCAGTGCATTTAAGGGGACTAGCGGGGTCAATGAGCAGTTCTTC.

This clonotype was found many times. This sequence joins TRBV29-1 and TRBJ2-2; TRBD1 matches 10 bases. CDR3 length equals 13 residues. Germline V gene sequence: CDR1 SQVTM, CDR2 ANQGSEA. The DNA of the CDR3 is TGCTGCTTCGACAGGGGGCTCGGCGGGGAGCTGTTTTTT. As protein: CCFDRGLGGELFF.

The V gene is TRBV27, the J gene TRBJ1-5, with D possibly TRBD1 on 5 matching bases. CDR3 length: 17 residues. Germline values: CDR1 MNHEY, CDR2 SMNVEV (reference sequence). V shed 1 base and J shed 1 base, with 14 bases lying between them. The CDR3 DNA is TGTGCCAGCAGTTTATTCGCTCGAGGGGAAAGCAATCAGCCCCAGCATTTT. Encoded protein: CASSLFARGESNQPQHF.

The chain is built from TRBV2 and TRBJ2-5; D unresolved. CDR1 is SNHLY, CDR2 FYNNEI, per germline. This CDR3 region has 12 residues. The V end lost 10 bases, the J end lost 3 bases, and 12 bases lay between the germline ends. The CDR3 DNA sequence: TGTGCCATCTTACCTAGGGAAGAGACCCAGTACTTC. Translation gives CAILPREETQYF.

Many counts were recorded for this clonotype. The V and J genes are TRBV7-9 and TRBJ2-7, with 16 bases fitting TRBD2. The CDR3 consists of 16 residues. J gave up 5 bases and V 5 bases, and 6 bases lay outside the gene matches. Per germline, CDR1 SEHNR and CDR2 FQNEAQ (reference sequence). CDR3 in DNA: TGTGCCAGCAGCCCCGGGACTAGCGGGAGGGAAGACGAGCAGTACTTC. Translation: CASSPGTSGREDEQYF.

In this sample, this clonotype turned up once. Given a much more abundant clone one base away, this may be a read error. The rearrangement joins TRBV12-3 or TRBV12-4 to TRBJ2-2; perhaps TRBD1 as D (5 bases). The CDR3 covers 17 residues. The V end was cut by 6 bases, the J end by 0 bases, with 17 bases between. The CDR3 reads CASSRMDTFANTGELFF. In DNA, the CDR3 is TGTGCCAGCAGCCGCATGGACACGTTCGCGAACACCGGGGAGCTGTTTTTT.